The 30 T cell receptor beta chains presented below share a single source sample, sequenced in a study of blood T cell repertoires in COVID-19 (TCRdb year 2020). The method was the immunoSEQ multiplex PCR assay. TCRdb provides this immuneACCESS table in a form limited to in-frame rearrangements. Some clones are lacking; in checked studies, under half of them reflect an unresolved V gene, and why the rest are absent is not known. For this sample there are 170,000 or so clones; 85% to 95% appear just once. Nearly 0.55% of the sample comes from the top ten. The sample taken for sequencing was peripheral blood. These receptors came from a man aged 50 or older with acute or convalescent COVID-19.

A few counts support this clone. The gene calls are TRBV30 and TRBJ1-5; D is unresolved. Deletions cut 2 bases from V and 7 bases from J, with 15 bases between. Germline V gene lookup returns CDR1 GTSNPN and CDR2 SVGIG (reference sequence). The CDR3 loop spans 14 amino acids. The CDR3 region is CAWSIAGVGQPQHF. CDR3 nucleotides: TGTGCCTGGAGTATAGCCGGGGTAGGACAGCCCCAGCATTTT.

J is TRBJ1-5 and V is TRBV9; D is ambiguous. Germline loops: CDR1 SGDLS, CDR2 YYNGEE. CDR3 length equals 13 residues. With 4 bases removed from V and 0 bases from J, the gap between germline ends came to 5 bases. The CDR3 is CASSRDSNQPQHF. The CDR3 nucleotides are TGTGCCAGCAGCCGAGATAGCAATCAGCCCCAGCATTTT.

The CDR3 region has the DNA TGTGCCACTTTCCCCGGGACAGGGGCAACCACCGGGGAGCTGTTTTTT. Translated: CATFPGTGATTGELFF. The chain employs TRBV10-3 and TRBJ2-2, with 10 bases aligning to TRBD1. The junction had 12 bases not matched to a gene; V was cut back by 10 bases and J by 4 bases. The CDR3 spans 16 residues. Germline-derived CDR1 and CDR2 are ENHRY and SYGVKD.

This rearrangement joins TRBV4-1 to TRBJ2-2, with D possibly being TRBD2 (6 bases). The CDR3 covers 16 residues. The ends were cut back, 0 bases at V and 3 bases at J, with 11 bases in the middle. Germline V CDR1 and CDR2: MGHRA, YSYEKL. CDR3 bases: TGCGCCAGCAGCCAAGATTGGGACTTATACACCGGGGAGCTGTTTTTT. Its protein is CASSQDWDLYTGELFF.

The CDR3: CSVHRRLNTEAFF. CDR3 sequence (DNA): TGCAGCGTTCACCGGCGGCTGAACACTGAAGCTTTCTTT. The chain links TRBV29-1 to TRBJ1-1; D unresolved. The CDR3 runs 13 residues. Germline V CDR1 and CDR2: SQVTM, ANQGSEA. V lost 5 bases, J lost 0 bases, and 10 bases lay in between.

This clone appeared once. The chain couples TRBV28 to TRBJ1-4, with D possibly being TRBD1 (5 bases). CDR3 size: 16 residues. CDR1 MDHEN and CDR2 SYDVKM come from the germline V gene. Trimming pared 4 bases from V and 0 bases from J, leaving 12 bases between. For the CDR3, the DNA is TGTGCCAGCAGTTCCGGTGGGGCGGCAACTAATGAAAAACTGTTTTTT. Translating gives CASSSGGAATNEKLFF.

CDR3 in amino acids: CASSQLGLGEQYF. The CDR3 bases are TGTGCCAGCAGCCAACTAGGACTAGGCGAGCAGTACTTC. The chain combines TRBV3-1 (or the pseudogene TRBV3-2) with TRBJ2-7, with 7 bases that match TRBD2. The V segment lost 2 bases and the J segment 6 bases; nucleotides outside the gene matches: 4. The CDR3 loop spans 13 amino acids. Germline CDR1 LGHDT, CDR2 YNNKEL (reference sequence).

V is TRBV5-5 and J is TRBJ2-1, with D uncertain. The V gene lost 0 bases and the J gene lost 4 bases, with 11 bases spanning the gap. The germline CDR1 and CDR2 sequences are SGHKS and YYEKEE (reference sequence). The CDR3 is made up of 15 amino acids. The CDR3 DNA reads as TGTGCCAGCAGCTTGGAGTGGGCTACTTACAATGAGCAGTTCTTC. This translates into CASSLEWATYNEQFF. Full variable domain (outside the CDR3, taken from reference TRBV5-5 and TRBJ2-1): DAGVTQSPTHLIKTRGQQVTLRCSPISGHKSVSWYQQVLGQGPQFIFQYYEKEERGRGNFPDRFSARQFPNYSSELNVNALLLGDSALYLCASSLEWATYNEQFFGPGTRLTVL.

The CDR3 loop reads CATRAGGNTGELFF. CDR3 DNA sequence: TGTGCCACTCGGGCGGGAGGGAACACCGGGGAGCTGTTTTTT. This rearrangement joins TRBV19 to TRBJ2-2; TRBD2 matches 8 bases. Trimming removed 10 bases from V and 1 base from J; junction bases left unmatched: 5. Looked up from germline, CDR1 is LNHDA and CDR2 is SQIVND (reference sequence). The CDR3 totals 14 residues.

This clone was counted only a few times. The chain carries TRBV6-5 and TRBJ1-2; D is uncertain. Germline V gene lookup returns CDR1 MNHEY and CDR2 SVGAGI. The V and J ends lost 6 bases and 0 bases respectively, with 11 bases between them. The CDR3 contains 14 residues. The CDR3 coding sequence is TGTGCCAGCAGCCCCGGGTGGTCTAACTATGGCTACACCTTC. Its protein product is CASSPGWSNYGYTF.

This chain connects TRBV28 to TRBJ2-1; the D gene is possibly TRBD1 (5 bases). The CDR3 is 11 amino acids. Germline loops: CDR1 MDHEN, CDR2 SYDVKM. V shed 10 bases and J shed 4 bases, with 8 bases lying between them. The CDR3 bases are TGTGCCACCTCAGGGTACAATGAGCAGTTCTTC. Encoded protein: CATSGYNEQFF.

This clone was observed a handful of times. The chain has TRBV3-1 (or the pseudogene TRBV3-2) and TRBJ1-5; D remains unclear. V lost 3 bases to trimming and J lost 4 bases, with 7 bases between them. The V gene's germline CDR1 is LGHDT and CDR2 YNNKEL (reference sequence). This CDR3 contains 13 residues. CDR3 in amino acids: CASSHGGNQPQHF. The CDR3 nucleotides are TGTGCCAGCAGCCATGGAGGGAATCAGCCCCAGCATTTT.

This clone showed up just once. The V call is TRBV28, the J call TRBJ1-3, with 7 bases lining up with TRBD1. Germline CDR1 is MDHEN and CDR2 is SYDVKM. V was pared by 9 bases and J by 4 bases, with 9 bases of the junction left unmatched. The CDR3 consists of 14 residues. CDR3 residues: CASSTGARGNTIYF. In DNA form, the CDR3 reads TGTGCCAGTTCCACAGGGGCGCGCGGAAACACCATATATTTT.

The chain recombines TRBV27 with TRBJ1-2, with 8 bases that match TRBD1. CDR1 and CDR2 (germline): MNHEY, SMNVEV (reference sequence). The length of the CDR3 is 14 residues. J lost 3 bases, V lost 7 bases, and 7 bases had no gene match. Here the CDR3 DNA reads TGTGCCAGCACCCGACAGGGGCTAGACTATGGCTACACCTTC. Amino acids: CASTRQGLDYGYTF.

The V call is TRBV5-6, the J call TRBJ1-6, with 8 bases matching TRBD1. Germline CDR1 reads SGHDT; CDR2 reads YYEEEE. The junction had 9 bases not matched to a gene; V was cut back by 4 bases and J by 9 bases. The CDR3 spans 15 residues. The CDR3 is CASSSTGGRSSPLHF. In DNA form, the CDR3 reads TGTGCCAGCAGCAGTACAGGGGGTAGGAGTTCACCCCTCCACTTT.

The gene calls are TRBV7-2 and TRBJ2-1, with no clear D. The V end was cut by 5 bases, the J end by 5 bases, with 7 bases between. The CDR3 covers 12 residues. Germline CDR1 and CDR2: SGHTA and FQGNSA. The CDR3 DNA reads TGTGCCAGCAGCCGCGTTAACAATGAGCAGTTCTTC. Amino acid sequence: CASSRVNNEQFF. The full variable domain, its missing parts supplied by reference TRBV7-2 and TRBJ2-1, is GAGVSQSPSNKVTEKGKDVELRCDPISGHTALYWYRQSLGQGLEFLIYFQGNSAPDKSGLPSDRFSAERTGGSVSTLTIQRTQQEDSAVYLCASSRVNNEQFFGPGTRLTVL.

This chain connects TRBV6-5 to TRBJ1-4; no definite D call. The CDR3 length is 14 residues. Trimming cost V 6 bases and J 1 base, with 9 bases left between them. Germline V gene data show CDR1 as MNHEY and CDR2 as SVGAGI. The CDR3 reads CASRNGGTNEKLFF. The CDR3 DNA reads TGTGCCAGCAGGAATGGCGGAACTAATGAAAAACTGTTTTTT.

Note on this clone: This sample also contains other DNA sequences that code for the same CDR3. The chain couples TRBV18 to TRBJ1-4; D is perhaps TRBD1 (5 bases). V gave up 3 bases and J gave up 5 bases, with 10 bases separating them. The germline gives CDR1 KGHSH, CDR2 LQKENI. The CDR3 has 14 amino acids. The CDR3 DNA is TGTGCCAGCTCACCTAGACGGGGGAATGAAAAACTGTTTTTT. Translating gives CASSPRRGNEKLFF.

This clone was counted between two and nine times. The rearrangement links TRBV5-1 to TRBJ2-1; D remains unclear. There are 12 residues in the CDR3. V shed 1 base and J shed 6 bases, with 5 bases lying between them. CDR1 and CDR2 (germline): SGHRS, YFSETQ. In DNA form, the CDR3 reads TGCGCCAGCAGCTTGTTCGGCAATGAGCAGTTCTTC. It is translated as CASSLFGNEQFF.

The chain employs TRBV6-2 or TRBV6-3 and TRBJ2-6, with D tentatively TRBD1 (6 bases). This CDR3 comprises 16 residues. Between the trimmed V and J ends, which lost 5 bases and 0 bases, there was a span of 11 bases. Germline V CDR1 and CDR2: MNHEY, SVGEGT. CDR3 in amino acids: CASSVDSYSGANVLTF. CDR3 sequence (DNA): TGTGCCAGCAGTGTGGACAGTTACTCTGGGGCCAACGTCCTGACTTTC.

V gene TRBV6-2 or TRBV6-3 combines with J gene TRBJ2-3, with D tentatively TRBD2 (5 bases). Germline V gene lookup returns CDR1 MNHEY and CDR2 SVGEGT. Deletions cut 1 base from V and 2 bases from J, with 10 bases between. This CDR3 is 15 amino acids long. The chain's CDR3 is CASSYLSGSTDTQYF. CDR3 coding DNA: TGTGCCAGCAGTTACTTAAGCGGCTCCACAGATACGCAGTATTTT.

The chain couples TRBV6-1 to TRBJ1-1; the D is unclear. The CDR3 has 13 residues. Germline CDR1 MNHNS, CDR2 SASEGT. V was clipped by 0 bases and J by 7 bases, with 9 bases between them. Written as DNA, the CDR3 is TGTGCCAGCAGTGAAGCGCTCAGGCATGAAGCTTTCTTT. Its translation is CASSEALRHEAFF.

The CDR3 reads CASWGGAGMMSYNEQFF. Written as DNA, the CDR3 is TGTGCCTCTTGGGGGGGGGCCGGTATGATGTCCTACAATGAGCAGTTCTTC. The V call is TRBV28, the J call TRBJ2-1; tentative D call: TRBD2 (7 bases). There are 17 residues in the CDR3. With 11 bases removed from V and 1 base from J, the gap between germline ends came to 24 bases. Germline loops: CDR1 MDHEN, CDR2 SYDVKM.

The genes are TRBV5-6 and TRBJ2-1, with TRBD2 matching over 7 bases. The CDR3 contains 18 residues. In germline, CDR1 is SGHDT, CDR2 YYEEEE. The V segment lost 4 bases and the J segment 0 bases; nucleotides outside the gene matches: 13. The chain's CDR3 is CASSPDLRGTYSYNEQFF. For the CDR3, the DNA is TGTGCCAGCAGCCCCGACTTGCGGGGGACCTACTCCTACAATGAGCAGTTCTTC. The variable domain in full, with the rest retrieved from reference TRBV5-6 and TRBJ2-1, is DAGVTQSPTHLIKTRGQQVTLRCSPKSGHDTVSWYQQALGQGPQFIFQYYEEEERQRGNFPDRFSGHQFPNYSSELNVNALLLGDSALYLCASSPDLRGTYSYNEQFFGPGTRLTVL.

This clone was seen a handful of times. J is TRBJ1-5 and V is TRBV11-2, with D possibly matching TRBD1 (6 bases). Germline V lookup: CDR1 SGHAT, CDR2 FQNNGV. V lost 2 bases and J lost 4, with 12 bases in between. There are 15 residues in the CDR3. CDR3 in amino acids: CASSLSAGANQPQHF. The CDR3 DNA reads as TGTGCCAGCAGCTTAAGCGCGGGGGCGAATCAGCCCCAGCATTTT.

V gene TRBV3-1 (or the pseudogene TRBV3-2) combines with J gene TRBJ1-2; 12 bases agree with TRBD1. This CDR3 comprises 13 residues. Germline CDR1 reads LGHDT; CDR2 reads YNNKEL (reference sequence). The V gene end was trimmed by 3 bases and the J gene end by 8 bases; junction bases not matched to a gene: 1. Here the CDR3 reads CASSQGTGGGYTF. Written as DNA, the CDR3 is TGTGCCAGCAGCCAGGGGACAGGGGGCGGCTACACCTTC.

The V call is TRBV6-4, the J call TRBJ2-4; 7 bases are a match to TRBD1. J was trimmed by 9 bases and V by 6 bases; bases with no gene match: 8. Germline CDR1 and CDR2: MRHNA and SNTAGT. This CDR3 is 13 amino acids long. CDR3 coding DNA: TGTGCCAGCAGCCTGACAGGGTCGGCCATTCAGTACTTC. As protein: CASSLTGSAIQYF.

The chain is built from TRBV11-1 and TRBJ2-3; weak D call: TRBD2 (6 bases). Trimming shortened V by 3 bases and J by 7 bases, and 17 bases separated the two germline ends. The CDR3 runs to 15 residues. Germline V gene lookup returns CDR1 SGHAT and CDR2 FQDESV (reference sequence). This CDR3 is CASSLGGDLLHTQYF. CDR3 in DNA: TGTGCCAGCAGCTTGGGCGGGGACCTGTTACATACGCAGTATTTT.

A single count supports this clone. This CDR3 reads CASSLSQVTYEQFF. CDR3 bases: TGTGCCAGCAGTTTAAGTCAGGTGACCTATGAGCAGTTCTTC. This sequence joins TRBV28 and TRBJ2-1; D gene ambiguous. Trimming removed 2 bases at V and 8 bases at J, with 13 bases between. Germline assignment: CDR1 MDHEN and CDR2 SYDVKM. The CDR3 is 14 residues long.

This clone has just a few counts. The V and J genes are TRBV19 and TRBJ1-5; D is uncertain. Trimming took off 7 bases at V and 3 bases at J, with 7 bases between the two ends. CDR1 and CDR2 (germline): LNHDA, SQIVND (reference sequence). This CDR3 is 12 amino acids long. Written as DNA, the CDR3 is TGTGCCAGTAATCAGATCAATCAGCCCCAGCATTTT. Translated: CASNQINQPQHF.